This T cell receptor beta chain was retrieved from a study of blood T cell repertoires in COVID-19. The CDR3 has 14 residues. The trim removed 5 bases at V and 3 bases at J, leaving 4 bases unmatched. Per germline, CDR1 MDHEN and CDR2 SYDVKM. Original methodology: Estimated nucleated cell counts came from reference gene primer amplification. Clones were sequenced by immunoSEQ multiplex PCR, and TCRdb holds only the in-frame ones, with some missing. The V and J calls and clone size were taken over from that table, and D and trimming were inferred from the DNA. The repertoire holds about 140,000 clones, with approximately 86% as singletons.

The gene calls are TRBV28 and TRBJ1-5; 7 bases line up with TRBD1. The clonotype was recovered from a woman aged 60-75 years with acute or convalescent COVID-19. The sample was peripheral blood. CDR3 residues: CASSGQVYNQPQHF. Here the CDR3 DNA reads TGTGCCAGCAGTGGACAGGTCTACAATCAGCCCCAGCATTTT.